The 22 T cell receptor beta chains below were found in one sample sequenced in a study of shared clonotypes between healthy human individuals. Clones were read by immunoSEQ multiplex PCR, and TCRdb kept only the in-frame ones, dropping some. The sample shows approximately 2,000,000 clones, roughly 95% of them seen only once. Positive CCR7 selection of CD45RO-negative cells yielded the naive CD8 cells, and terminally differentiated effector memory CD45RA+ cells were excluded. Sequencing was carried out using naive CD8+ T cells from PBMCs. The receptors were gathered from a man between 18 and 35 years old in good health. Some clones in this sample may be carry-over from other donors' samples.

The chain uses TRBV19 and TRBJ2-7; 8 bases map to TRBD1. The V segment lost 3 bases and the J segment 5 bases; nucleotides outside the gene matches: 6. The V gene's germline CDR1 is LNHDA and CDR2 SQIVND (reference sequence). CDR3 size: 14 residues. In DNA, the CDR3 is TGTGCCAGTAGTATCGGGACAGGAGTCGACGAGCAGTACTTC. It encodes CASSIGTGVDEQYF.

CDR3 nucleotides: TGTGCCTGGGCGGGACTCCAGGGCGAGCAGTACTTC. As protein: CAWAGLQGEQYF. This chain connects TRBV30 to TRBJ2-7; a possible D gene is TRBD2 (6 bases). Germline V gives CDR1 GTSNPN, CDR2 SVGIG (reference sequence). V was shortened by 5 bases and J by 6 bases, with 14 bases between the two germline ends. The CDR3 loop spans 12 amino acids.

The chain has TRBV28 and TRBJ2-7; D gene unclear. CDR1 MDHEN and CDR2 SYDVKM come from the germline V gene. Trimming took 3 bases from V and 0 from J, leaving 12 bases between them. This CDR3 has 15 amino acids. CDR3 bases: TGTGCCAGCAGTTTTCTCCTAGGTAGCTCCTACGAGCAGTACTTC. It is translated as CASSFLLGSSYEQYF.

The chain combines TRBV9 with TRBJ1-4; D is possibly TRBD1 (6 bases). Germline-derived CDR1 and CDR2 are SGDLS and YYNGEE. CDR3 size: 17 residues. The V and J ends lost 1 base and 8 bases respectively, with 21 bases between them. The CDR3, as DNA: TGTGCCAGCAGCGTAACAGACCAGGGGTTTAGAGGGGAAAAACTGTTTTTT. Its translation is CASSVTDQGFRGEKLFF.

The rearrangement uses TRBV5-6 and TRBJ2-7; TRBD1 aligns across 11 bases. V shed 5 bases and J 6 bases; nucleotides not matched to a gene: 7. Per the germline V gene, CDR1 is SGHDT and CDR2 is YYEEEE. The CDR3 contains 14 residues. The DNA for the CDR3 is TGTGCCAGCAGGACCGGGACAGGGGGTGGCGAGCAGTACTTC. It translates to CASRTGTGGGEQYF.

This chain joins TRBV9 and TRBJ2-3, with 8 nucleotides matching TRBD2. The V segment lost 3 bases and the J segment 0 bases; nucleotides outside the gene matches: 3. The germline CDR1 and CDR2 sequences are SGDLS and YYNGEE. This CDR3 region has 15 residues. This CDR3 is CASSASGQSTDTQYF. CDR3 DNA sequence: TGTGCCAGCAGCGCTAGCGGGCAAAGCACAGATACGCAGTATTTT. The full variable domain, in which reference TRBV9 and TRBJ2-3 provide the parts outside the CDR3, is DSGVTQTPKHLITATGQRVTLRCSPRSGDLSVYWYQQSLDQGLQFLIQYYNGEERAKGNILERFSAQQFPDLHSELNLSSLELGDSALYFCASSASGQSTDTQYFGPGTRLTVL.

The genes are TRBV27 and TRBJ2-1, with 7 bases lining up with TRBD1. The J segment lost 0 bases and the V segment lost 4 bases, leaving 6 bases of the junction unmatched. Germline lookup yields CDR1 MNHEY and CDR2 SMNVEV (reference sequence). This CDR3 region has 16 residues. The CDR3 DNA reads TGTGCCAGCAGTTCCCGGGACAGTCGCTCCTACAATGAGCAGTTCTTC. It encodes CASSSRDSRSYNEQFF.

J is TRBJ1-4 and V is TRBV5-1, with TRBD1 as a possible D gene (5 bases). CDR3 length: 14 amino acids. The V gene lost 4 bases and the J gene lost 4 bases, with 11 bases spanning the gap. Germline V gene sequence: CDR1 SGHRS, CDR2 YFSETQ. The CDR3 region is CASSPDSNNEKLFF. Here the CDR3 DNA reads TGCGCCAGCAGCCCCGACAGCAATAATGAAAAACTGTTTTTT.

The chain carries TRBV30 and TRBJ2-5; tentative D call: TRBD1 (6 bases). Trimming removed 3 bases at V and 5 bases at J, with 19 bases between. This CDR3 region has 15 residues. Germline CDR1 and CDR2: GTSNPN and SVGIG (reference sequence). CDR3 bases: TGTGCCTGGAGCCTTGGGCCAGGGGTAAAGGAGACCCAGTACTTC. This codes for CAWSLGPGVKETQYF.

The CDR3 DNA reads TGCAGCGTTGAGAGGAGGCCCTTGGACGGAGCTTTCTTT. This encodes CSVERRPLDGAFF. The chain joins TRBV29-1 to TRBJ1-1; D is unresolved. This CDR3 is 13 amino acids long. V lost 3 bases to trimming and J lost 10 bases, with 18 bases between them. Germline CDR1 is SQVTM and CDR2 is ANQGSEA.

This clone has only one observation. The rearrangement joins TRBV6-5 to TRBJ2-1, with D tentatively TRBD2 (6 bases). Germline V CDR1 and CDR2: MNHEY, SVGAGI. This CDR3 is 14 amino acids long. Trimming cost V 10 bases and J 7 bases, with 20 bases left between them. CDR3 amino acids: CATFGGVPGNEQFF. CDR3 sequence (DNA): TGTGCCACCTTCGGGGGAGTCCCGGGGAATGAGCAGTTCTTC.

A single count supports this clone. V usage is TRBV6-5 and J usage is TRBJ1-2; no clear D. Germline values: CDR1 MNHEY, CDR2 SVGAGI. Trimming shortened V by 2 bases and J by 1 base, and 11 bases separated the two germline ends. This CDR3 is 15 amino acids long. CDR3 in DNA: TGTGCCAGCAGTTACAGCGCTATAGATAACTATGGCTACACCTTC. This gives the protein CASSYSAIDNYGYTF.

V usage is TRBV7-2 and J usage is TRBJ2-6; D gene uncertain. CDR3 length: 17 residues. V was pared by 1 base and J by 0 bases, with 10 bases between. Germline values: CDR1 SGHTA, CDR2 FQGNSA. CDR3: CASSLDRVFSGANVLTF. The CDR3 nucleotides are TGTGCCAGCAGCTTAGATAGGGTTTTCTCTGGGGCCAACGTCCTGACTTTC. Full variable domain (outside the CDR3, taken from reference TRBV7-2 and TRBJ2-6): GAGVSQSPSNKVTEKGKDVELRCDPISGHTALYWYRQSLGQGLEFLIYFQGNSAPDKSGLPSDRFSAERTGGSVSTLTIQRTQQEDSAVYLCASSLDRVFSGANVLTFGAGSRLTVL.

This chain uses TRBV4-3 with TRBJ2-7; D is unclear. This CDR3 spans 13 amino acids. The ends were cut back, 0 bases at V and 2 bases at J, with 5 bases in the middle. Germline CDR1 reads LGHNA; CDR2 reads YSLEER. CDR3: CASSQDLAYEQYF. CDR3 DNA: TGCGCCAGCAGCCAAGATCTGGCCTACGAGCAGTACTTC.

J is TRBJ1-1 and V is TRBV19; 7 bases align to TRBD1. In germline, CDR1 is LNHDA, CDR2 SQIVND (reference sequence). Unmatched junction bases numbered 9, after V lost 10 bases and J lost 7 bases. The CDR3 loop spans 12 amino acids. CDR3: CATSGTDDEAFF. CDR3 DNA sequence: TGTGCCACCTCCGGGACAGATGATGAAGCTTTCTTT.

CDR3 in amino acids: CASSTRQGAFLNTEAFF. DNA of the CDR3: TGTGCCAGCAGTACCCGACAGGGGGCCTTCTTGAACACTGAAGCTTTCTTT. V usage is TRBV27 and J usage is TRBJ1-1, with 10 bases fitting TRBD1. The CDR3 sequence is 17 residues long. The germline V gene has CDR1 MNHEY and CDR2 SMNVEV (reference sequence). Trimming took 5 bases from V and 0 from J; bases not matched to a gene: 9.

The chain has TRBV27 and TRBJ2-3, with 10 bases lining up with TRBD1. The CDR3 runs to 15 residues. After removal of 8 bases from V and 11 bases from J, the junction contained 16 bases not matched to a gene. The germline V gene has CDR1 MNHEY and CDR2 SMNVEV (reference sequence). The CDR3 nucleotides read TGTGCCAGCTACTCACTTGGGACAGGGGAAGGTGGGCAGTATTTT. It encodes CASYSLGTGEGGQYF.

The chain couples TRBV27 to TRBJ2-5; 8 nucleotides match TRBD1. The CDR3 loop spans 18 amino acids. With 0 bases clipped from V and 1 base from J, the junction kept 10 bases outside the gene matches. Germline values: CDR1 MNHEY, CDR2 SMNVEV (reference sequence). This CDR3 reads CASSLSFGTGASQETQYF. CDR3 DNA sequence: TGTGCCAGCAGTTTATCGTTTGGGACAGGAGCGTCCCAAGAGACCCAGTACTTC.

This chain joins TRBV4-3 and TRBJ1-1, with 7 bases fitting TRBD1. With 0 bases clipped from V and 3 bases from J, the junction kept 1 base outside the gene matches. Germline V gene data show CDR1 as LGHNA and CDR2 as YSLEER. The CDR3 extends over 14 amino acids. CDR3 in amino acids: CASSQEGGYTEAFF. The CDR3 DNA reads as TGCGCCAGCAGCCAAGAAGGGGGCTACACTGAAGCTTTCTTT.

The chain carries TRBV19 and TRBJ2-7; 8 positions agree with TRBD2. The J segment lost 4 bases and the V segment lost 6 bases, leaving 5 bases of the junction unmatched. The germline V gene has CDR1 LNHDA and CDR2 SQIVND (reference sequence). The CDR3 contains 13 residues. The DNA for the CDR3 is TGTGCCAGTAGACACGCGGGGGGTTACGAGCAGTACTTC. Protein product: CASRHAGGYEQYF.

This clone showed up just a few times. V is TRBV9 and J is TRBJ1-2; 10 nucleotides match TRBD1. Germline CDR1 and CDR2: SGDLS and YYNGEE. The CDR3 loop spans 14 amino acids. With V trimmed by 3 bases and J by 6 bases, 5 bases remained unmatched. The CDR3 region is CASSAKGTGDGYTF. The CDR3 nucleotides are TGTGCCAGCAGCGCCAAGGGGACAGGGGATGGCTACACCTTC.

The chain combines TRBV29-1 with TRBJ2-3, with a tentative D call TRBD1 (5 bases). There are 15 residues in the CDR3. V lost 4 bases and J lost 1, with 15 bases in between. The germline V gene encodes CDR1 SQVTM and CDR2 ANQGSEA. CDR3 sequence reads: CSVGRGRLGTDTQYF. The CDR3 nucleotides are TGCAGCGTTGGTAGGGGCCGACTTGGCACAGATACGCAGTATTTT.